This entry lists 3 T cell receptor beta chains sequenced from one sample in a study of regulatory T cells in long-lasting Graves disease (dated by TCRdb to 2020 to 2022). Read against the paper, the sample's time point label means: persistent/refractory GD, antithyroid drugs over 5 years with positive TRAb. For both TCR sequencing and RNA sequencing, RNA was extracted from PBMCs using TRIzol. The library came from multiplex PCR. TCRdb lists the instrument as Illumina HiSeq 4000. iRepertoire HTBI primers and Arm-PCR amplification of CDR3 regions were used to construct TCR beta libraries. TCRdb's own reprocessing of the public reads used fastp at Q25 and MiXCR and kept productive beta chains. Rows with one shared CDR3 protein collapse into an entry with the most common genes and DNA. Present in this sample are around 450,000 distinct CDR3 sequences, about 22% of which were seen just once. Of the sample, 6.5% to 9% is held by the ten largest clones.

The sample was peripheral blood mononuclear cells (PBMCs), taken when the disease was refractory, from a patient treated with antithyroid drugs. The receptors stem from a female donor with Graves disease.

This clonotype was counted at least ten times. The chain couples TRBV10-3 to TRBJ1-2; 9 nucleotides line up with TRBD1. The germline gives CDR1 ENHRY, CDR2 SYGVKD. The J segment lost 4 bases and the V segment lost 4 bases, leaving 10 bases of the junction unmatched. The CDR3 is 16 residues long. CDR3 loop: CAISGSPGQGTYGYTF. CDR3 sequence (DNA): TGTGCCATCAGTGGGTCTCCGGGACAGGGCACCTATGGCTACACCTTC.

This clonotype showed up just a few times. The rearrangement links TRBV24-1 to TRBJ2-1; TRBD2 matches 12 bases. J gave up 8 bases and V 4 bases, and 8 bases lay outside the gene matches. CDR1 and CDR2 from the germline V gene are KGHDR and SFDVKD. The CDR3 extends over 16 amino acids. The CDR3 sequence: CATSDQTSGSLYEQFF. The CDR3 DNA reads as TGTGCCACCAGTGACCAGACTAGCGGGAGTTTATATGAGCAGTTCTTC.

The DNA of the CDR3 is TGCGCCAGCAGCCAAGAAGGGGCGGGGGGGGCTGAAGCTTTCTTT. As protein: CASSQEGAGGAEAFF. The chain uses TRBV4-1 and TRBJ1-1, with D perhaps matching TRBD1 (5 bases). The CDR3 spans 15 residues. Trimming left V 0 bases short and J 6 bases short, with 14 bases between. Germline assignment: CDR1 MGHRA and CDR2 YSYEKL.